This T cell receptor (beta chain) was obtained from a study of beta chain features in type 1 diabetes. A few counts support this clone. The investigators reverse transcribed all of the isolated RNA, so they sequenced expressed TCRB transcripts. About 3.5 million reads per sample on average were obtained from naive, central memory and regulatory T cell samples. Clones were sequenced by immunoSEQ multiplex PCR, and TCRdb holds only the in-frame ones, with some missing. The sample yields around 340,000 clones, around 20% seen once. Germline CDR1 SQVTM, CDR2 ANQGSEA. This CDR3 contains 14 residues. V shed 5 bases and J 7 bases; nucleotides not matched to a gene: 10.

This chain connects TRBV29-1 to TRBJ2-1, with TRBD2 matching 8 bases. What was sequenced was naive CD4+ T cells from blood. This clonotype was obtained from a woman younger than 35 in good health. The CDR3 nucleotides read TGCAGCGTTAGAAACCGGGAGGGCCATAATGAGCAGTTCTTC. Residues: CSVRNREGHNEQFF.